Sequencing of this T cell receptor beta chain was carried out in a study of OX40 agonist ivuxolimab in advanced cancers. The repertoire was sequenced with immunoSEQ multiplex PCR; TCRdb's copy has only in-frame clones and lacks some. The sample has approximately 60,000 clones; 88% are singletons. With 1 base clipped from V and 5 bases from J, the junction kept 8 bases outside the gene matches. Germline V gives CDR1 SGHRS, CDR2 YFSETQ. This CDR3 region has 15 residues. The receptor was derived from an adult with an advanced solid tumor such as melanoma, head and neck, liver or kidney cancer. The input for sequencing was CD4+ or CD8+ T cells sorted from blood, taken in a trial of the OX40 agonist ivuxolimab. V usage is TRBV5-1 and J usage is TRBJ2-5; 7 nucleotides match TRBD2. The CDR3 sequence is CASSLTGGGGETQYF. CDR3 bases: TGCGCCAGCAGCTTGACGGGAGGAGGAGGTGAGACCCAGTACTTC.